This T cell receptor (beta chain) appears in the sequencing data of a study of T cells after yellow fever vaccination. TCRdb redid the calling of the 5' RACE reads with MiXCR, one entry per CDR3 protein. The sample has nearly 70,000 distinct CDR3 sequences; over 6% are singletons. Study outcomes and limitations: The bulk population could contribute abundant contaminating clonotypes to FACS-sorted repertoires.

V shed 0 bases and J shed 3 bases, with 9 bases lying between them. Germline CDR1 and CDR2: SGHRS and YFSETQ. This CDR3 contains 14 residues. This clonotype has a count of ten or more. Antigen unknown. The source is a man between 18 and 35 years old who received the YFV17D yellow fever vaccine. The gene calls are TRBV5-1 and TRBJ1-1, with D possibly being TRBD1 (6 bases). The source material was CD8+ T cells sorted from PBMCs, sampled roughly 45 days after the first yellow fever vaccination. Written as DNA, the CDR3 is TGCGCCAGCAGCTTGGAAGGGGGGTACACTGAAGCTTTCTTT. Translated: CASSLEGGYTEAFF. The entire variable domain, with the rest obtained from reference TRBV5-1 and TRBJ1-1, is as follows: KAGVTQTPRYLIKTRGQQVTLSCSPISGHRSVSWYQQTPGQGLQFLFEYFSETQRNKGNFPGRFSGRQFSNSRSEMNVSTLELGDSALYLCASSLEGGYTEAFFGQGTRLTVV.